What follows describes a single T cell receptor beta chain. Its target is unknown. This entry comes from a study of beta chain features in type 1 diabetes. General study results and limits: Type 1 diabetes patients had moderately but significantly shorter TCRB CDR3s in all four CD4+ subsets. In comparison with healthy donors, patients had naive, central memory and Treg TCRB repertoires that appeared more similar. Whatever favoring of shorter templates PCR might show would apply equally to patients and controls.

cDNA synthesis used the whole RNA isolate, giving expressed TCRB sequences. Regulatory, naive and central memory T cell samples averaged approximately 3.8 million reads. Here immunoSEQ multiplex PCR was the method, and the copy in TCRdb shows in-frame clones only, minus some. The sample includes around 180,000 clones, 7.5% to 8.5% seen only once; the top ten take 0.5% to 0.55%. CD4+ cells of the naive, central memory, regulatory and stem cell-like memory types were sorted via CD45RO/CCR7/CD25/CD127/CD95/CD27. The sequence was collected from a man younger than 35 with type 1 diabetes. Sequencing used central memory CD4+ T cells from blood.

The CDR3 DNA sequence: TGCGCCAGCAGCTTGGGCGTGACGGCGGGGGGCACAGATACGCAGTATTTT. Translation gives CASSLGVTAGGTDTQYF. V usage is TRBV5-1 and J usage is TRBJ2-3; TRBD2 aligns across 7 bases. Trimming removed 0 bases from V and 1 base from J; junction bases left unmatched: 8. Germline values: CDR1 SGHRS, CDR2 YFSETQ. The CDR3 is 17 amino acids.